This is a list of T cell receptor beta chains from one sample in a study of graft-versus-host responses after intestinal transplantation. Their antigen targets remain unknown. TCRdb's table, derived via immunoSEQ multiplex PCR, lists solely in-frame clones and lacks some. The sample gives over 90,000 clones, roughly 91% of which show up once; about 0.45% is in the top ten. The starting material was unstimulated CD8+ T cells sorted from spleen or lymph node cells, obtained before intestinal transplant. These receptors were taken from a human donor who received an intestinal transplant. Each CDR3 is given with its conserved first and last residue. D genes are given only for firm matches. Not every row has a clone size; where given, it reads once, few, many or a size class.

d_gene | j_gene | abundance | v_gene | CDR3aa | CDR3nt
. | TRBJ2-1 | . | TRBV19 | CASKKQGGNYNEQFF | TGTGCCAGTAAAAAACAGGGGGGGAACTACAATGAGCAGTTCTTC
TRBD1 | TRBJ1-6 | . | TRBV7-9 | CASSPPQGAVGSPLHF | TGTGCCAGCAGCCCGCCTCAGGGGGCGGTGGGTTCACCCCTCCACTTT
. | TRBJ2-2 | . | TRBV5-4 | CASSLAPTNTGELFF | TGTGCCAGCAGCTTGGCTCCTACGAACACCGGGGAGCTGTTTTTT
. | TRBJ2-7 | . | TRBV30 | CAWSTRQDDSYEQYF | TGTGCCTGGAGTACTCGACAGGACGATTCCTACGAGCAGTACTTC
TRBD1 | TRBJ1-5 | . | TRBV18 | CASSPDRDQPQHF | TGTGCCAGCTCACCCGACAGGGATCAGCCCCAGCATTTT
TRBD1 | TRBJ1-1 | . | TRBV12-5 | CASGLVRTGEFMNTEAFF | TGTGCTAGTGGTTTGGTAAGGACAGGGGAATTTATGAACACTGAAGCTTTCTTT
. | TRBJ1-5 | . | TRBV28 | CASSPIESNQPQHF | TGTGCCAGCAGTCCCATCGAGAGCAATCAGCCCCAGCATTTT
TRBD2 | TRBJ2-7 | . | TRBV4-3 | CASSQDPGGGYEQYF | TGCGCCAGCAGCCAAGATCCCGGGGGGGGATACGAGCAGTACTTC
TRBD1 | TRBJ2-7 | . | TRBV18 | CASSPTGAYEQYF | TGTGCCAGCTCACCGACAGGGGCCTACGAGCAGTACTTC
TRBD2 | TRBJ2-1 | . | TRBV7-6 | CASSPNGLAGQFF | TGTGCCAGCAGCCCAAATGGACTAGCGGGTCAGTTCTTC
. | TRBJ1-5 | . | TRBV4-2 | CASSQDLNQPQHF | TGTGCCAGCAGCCAAGATCTCAATCAGCCCCAGCATTTT
TRBD1 | TRBJ2-7 | . | TRBV13 | CASSPRQGRIDEQYF | TGTGCCAGCAGCCCCCGACAGGGAAGGATCGACGAGCAGTACTTC
TRBD2 | TRBJ2-4 | . | TRBV7-9 | CASSLSGLAGGPKNIQYF | TGTGCCAGCAGCTTATCCGGACTAGCGGGAGGGCCCAAAAACATTCAGTACTTC
. | TRBJ2-1 | once | TRBV9 | CASSEGPGYNEQFF | TGTGCCAGCAGCGAAGGTCCGGGGTACAATGAGCAGTTCTTC
. | TRBJ2-3 | once | TRBV5-1 | CASSSGIDTQYF | TGCGCCAGCAGCTCAGGGATAGATACGCAGTATTTT
TRBD1 | TRBJ1-2 | . | TRBV19 | CASSAQGGKYGYTF | TGTGCCAGTAGTGCCCAGGGGGGTAAGTATGGCTACACCTTC
. | TRBJ2-7 | . | TRBV7-2 | CASSSGDGFGEQYF | TGTGCCAGCAGCTCAGGGGATGGGTTTGGCGAGCAGTACTTC
TRBD2 | TRBJ2-7 | . | TRBV11-3 | CASSLVPDSGSQGEQYF | TGTGCCAGCAGCTTAGTCCCTGATAGCGGGAGTCAGGGCGAGCAGTACTTC
TRBD2 | TRBJ2-1 | . | TRBV7-9 | CASSKPLAGGYNEQFF | TGTGCCAGCAGCAAGCCCCTAGCGGGGGGTTACAATGAGCAGTTCTTC
. | TRBJ2-7 | . | TRBV19 | CASSGGFPSYEQYF | TGTGCCAGTAGTGGCGGTTTCCCCTCCTACGAGCAGTACTTC
. | TRBJ2-5 | . | TRBV13 | CASSSSAEETQYF | TGTGCCAGCAGCTCTAGCGCAGAAGAGACCCAGTACTTC
. | TRBJ2-3 | . | TRBV7-8 | CASSFLAELTDTQYF | TGTGCCAGCAGCTTCTTAGCGGAGCTCACAGATACGCAGTATTTT
. | TRBJ1-5 | . | TRBV5-6 | CASSFRWTPDQPQHF | TGTGCCAGCAGCTTTCGGTGGACACCGGATCAGCCCCAGCATTTT
TRBD1 | TRBJ1-5 | . | TRBV27 | CASRTGQGDQPQHF | TGTGCCAGCAGAACGGGACAGGGAGATCAGCCCCAGCATTTT
. | TRBJ2-1 | . | TRBV30 | CAWSSGATYNEQFF | TGTGCCTGGAGTTCGGGAGCCACCTACAATGAGCAGTTCTTC
TRBD1 | TRBJ1-2 | . | TRBV6-5 | CASSYSDRANYGYTF | TGTGCCAGCAGTTACTCGGACAGGGCAAACTATGGCTACACCTTC
TRBD1 | TRBJ2-2 | . | TRBV9 | CASSVEAGDSGELFF | TGTGCCAGCAGCGTAGAGGCAGGGGACAGCGGGGAGCTGTTTTTT
TRBD1 | TRBJ1-2 | . | TRBV27 | CASSPGQGADYGYTF | TGTGCCAGCAGTCCGGGACAGGGGGCGGACTATGGCTACACCTTC
. | TRBJ2-5 | . | TRBV29-1 | CSGQENEETQYF | TGCAGCGGTCAGGAAAATGAGGAGACCCAGTACTTC
. | TRBJ2-7 | . | TRBV4-1 | CASSSAQGAYEQYF | TGCGCCAGCAGCTCCGCACAGGGAGCCTACGAGCAGTACTTC
TRBD1 | TRBJ1-1 | . | TRBV19 | CASSIYAETGGYFREAFF | TGTGCCAGTAGTATATACGCTGAGACAGGGGGCTACTTCCGAGAAGCTTTCTTT
. | TRBJ1-1 | . | TRBV19 | CASSQSGNTEAFF | TGTGCCAGTAGTCAGTCAGGAAACACTGAAGCTTTCTTT
TRBD1 | TRBJ1-1 | once | TRBV5-5 | CASSLGDRVANTEAFF | TGTGCCAGCAGCTTGGGGGACAGGGTGGCGAACACTGAAGCTTTCTTT
. | TRBJ2-7 | . | TRBV10-3 | CAISDELGPYEQYF | TGTGCCATCAGTGATGAGTTGGGGCCCTACGAGCAGTACTTC
TRBD1 | TRBJ2-3 | . | TRBV9 | CASSVSGTEADTQYF | TGTGCCAGCAGCGTATCTGGGACAGAGGCAGATACGCAGTATTTT
TRBD1 | TRBJ2-7 | . | TRBV19 | CASSLRDREDEQYF | TGTGCCAGTAGTCTCCGGGACAGGGAGGACGAGCAGTACTTC
TRBD2 | TRBJ2-1 | . | TRBV23-1 | CASSQWAGGGDEQFF | TGCGCCAGCAGTCAGTGGGCGGGAGGAGGGGATGAGCAGTTCTTC
. | TRBJ1-5 | . | TRBV4-3 | CASSQDRRENQPQHF | TGCGCCAGCAGCCAAGATCGCCGGGAAAATCAGCCCCAGCATTTT
. | TRBJ2-2 | . | TRBV9 | CASSGAGELFF | TGTGCCAGCAGCGGCGCCGGGGAGCTGTTTTTT
TRBD2 | TRBJ2-2 | . | TRBV15 | CATSRSGLAGVGTGELFF | TGTGCCACCAGCAGATCAGGACTAGCGGGGGTAGGCACCGGGGAGCTGTTTTTT
. | TRBJ1-3 | few | TRBV4-1 | CASSQDQGFSGNTIYF | TGCGCCAGCAGCCAAGATCAGGGCTTCTCTGGAAACACCATATATTTT
. | TRBJ2-7 | once | TRBV4-1 | CASSPGQGSYEQYF | TGCGCCAGCAGCCCCGGGCAGGGCTCCTACGAGCAGTACTTC
. | TRBJ2-1 | . | TRBV13 | CASSSLAEPPIDVYNEQFF | TGTGCCAGCAGCTCCTTAGCGGAGCCGCCAATAGACGTGTACAATGAGCAGTTCTTC
. | TRBJ1-4 | . | TRBV5-6 | CASSFREFNEKLFF | TGTGCCAGCAGCTTCCGGGAGTTTAATGAAAAACTGTTTTTT
. | TRBJ1-4 | once | TRBV15 | CATSRGRQTNEKLFF | TGTGCCACCAGCAGAGGCCGACAAACTAATGAAAAACTGTTTTTT
TRBD1 | TRBJ1-1 | few | TRBV30 | CAWSPDRAGTEAFF | TGTGCCTGGAGTCCCGACAGGGCAGGGACTGAAGCTTTCTTT
. | TRBJ1-6 | . | TRBV19 | CASGTGSSYNSPLHF | TGTGCCAGTGGAACAGGGAGCTCCTATAATTCACCCCTCCACTTT
. | TRBJ2-7 | . | TRBV5-1 | CASSQAGAPYEQYF | TGCGCCAGCAGCCAAGCAGGGGCCCCCTACGAGCAGTACTTC
TRBD1 | TRBJ1-1 | . | TRBV6-5 | CASSYPGQGAEAFF | TGTGCCAGCAGTTATCCGGGACAGGGCGCTGAAGCTTTCTTT
TRBD2 | TRBJ2-7 | . | TRBV4-2 | CASSQDWAGDPYEQYF | TGTGCCAGCAGCCAAGACTGGGCGGGGGACCCCTACGAGCAGTACTTC
. | TRBJ1-4 | . | TRBV6-5 | CASSPLPVEKLFF | TGTGCCAGCAGTCCTCTACCGGTTGAAAAACTGTTTTTT
. | TRBJ1-5 | . | TRBV4-1 | CASSPLEWGNQPQHF | TGCGCCAGCAGTCCACTAGAGTGGGGCAATCAGCCCCAGCATTTT